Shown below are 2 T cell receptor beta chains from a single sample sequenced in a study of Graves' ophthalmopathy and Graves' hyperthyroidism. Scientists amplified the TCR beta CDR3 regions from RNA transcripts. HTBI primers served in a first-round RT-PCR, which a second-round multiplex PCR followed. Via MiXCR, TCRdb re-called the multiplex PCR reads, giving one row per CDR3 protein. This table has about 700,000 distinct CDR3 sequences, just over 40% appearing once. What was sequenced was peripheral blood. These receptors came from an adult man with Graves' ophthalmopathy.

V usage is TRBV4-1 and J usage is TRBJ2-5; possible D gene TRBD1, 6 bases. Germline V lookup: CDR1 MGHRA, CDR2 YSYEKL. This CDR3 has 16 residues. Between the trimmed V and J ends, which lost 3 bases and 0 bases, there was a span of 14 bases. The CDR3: CASSQMTGPYQETQYF. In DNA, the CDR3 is TGCGCCAGCAGCCAGATGACAGGACCTTACCAAGAGACCCAGTACTTC.

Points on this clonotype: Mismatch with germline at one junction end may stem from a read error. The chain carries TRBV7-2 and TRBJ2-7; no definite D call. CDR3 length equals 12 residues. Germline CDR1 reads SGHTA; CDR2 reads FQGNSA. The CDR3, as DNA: TGTGCCAGCAGCTCCTGGTCCTTCGAGAAGTACTTC. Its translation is CASSSWSFEKYF.